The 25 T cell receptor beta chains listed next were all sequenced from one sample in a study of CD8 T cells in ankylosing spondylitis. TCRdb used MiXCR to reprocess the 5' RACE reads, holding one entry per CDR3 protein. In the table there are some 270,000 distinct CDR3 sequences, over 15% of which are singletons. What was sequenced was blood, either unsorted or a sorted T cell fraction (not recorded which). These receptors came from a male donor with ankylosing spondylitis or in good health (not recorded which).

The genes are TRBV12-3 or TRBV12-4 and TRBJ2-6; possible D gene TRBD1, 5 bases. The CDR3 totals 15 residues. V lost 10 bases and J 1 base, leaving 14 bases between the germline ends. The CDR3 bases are TGTGCCATCAGGGCCCTTCTATCTGGGGCCAACGTCCTGACTTTC. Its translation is CAIRALLSGANVLTF.

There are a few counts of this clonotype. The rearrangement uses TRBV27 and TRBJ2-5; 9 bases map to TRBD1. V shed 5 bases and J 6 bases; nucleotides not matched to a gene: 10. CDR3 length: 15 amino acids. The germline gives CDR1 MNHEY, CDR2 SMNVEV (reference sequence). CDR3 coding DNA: TGTGCCAGCAGTGCCGGGACAGGGTTTGCAAAGACCCAGTACTTC. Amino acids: CASSAGTGFAKTQYF.

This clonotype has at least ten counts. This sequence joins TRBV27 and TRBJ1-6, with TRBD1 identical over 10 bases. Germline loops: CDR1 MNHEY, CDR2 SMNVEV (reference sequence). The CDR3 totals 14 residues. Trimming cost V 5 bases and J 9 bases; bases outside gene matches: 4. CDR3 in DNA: TGTGCCAGCAGTGAGGACAGGGGGATTTCACCCCTCCACTTT. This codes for CASSEDRGISPLHF.

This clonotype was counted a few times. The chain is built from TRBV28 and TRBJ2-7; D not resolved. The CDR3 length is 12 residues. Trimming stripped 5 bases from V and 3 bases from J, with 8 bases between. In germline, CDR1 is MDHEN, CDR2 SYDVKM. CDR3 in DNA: TGTGCCAGCAGTCCGTTCTACTACGAGCAGTACTTC. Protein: CASSPFYYEQYF.

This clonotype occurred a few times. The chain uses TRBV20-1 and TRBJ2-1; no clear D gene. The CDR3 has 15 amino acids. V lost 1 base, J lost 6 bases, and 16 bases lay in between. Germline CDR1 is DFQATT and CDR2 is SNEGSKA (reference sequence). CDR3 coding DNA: TGCAGTGCTAGAGTCCCCGGAAGGGCTGGCAATGAGCAGTTCTTC. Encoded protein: CSARVPGRAGNEQFF.

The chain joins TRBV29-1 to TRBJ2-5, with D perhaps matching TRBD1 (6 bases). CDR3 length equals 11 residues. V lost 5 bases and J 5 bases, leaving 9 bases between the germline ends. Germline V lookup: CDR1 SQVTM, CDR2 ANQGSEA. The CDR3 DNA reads TGCAGCGTTCCAACAGGGGAGACCCAGTACTTC. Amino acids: CSVPTGETQYF.

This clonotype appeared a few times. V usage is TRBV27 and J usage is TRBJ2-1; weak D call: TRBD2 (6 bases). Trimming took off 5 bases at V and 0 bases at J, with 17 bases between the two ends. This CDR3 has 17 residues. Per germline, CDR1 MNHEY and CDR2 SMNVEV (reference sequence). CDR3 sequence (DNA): TGTGCCAGCAGTCCGTTAGCTTACGGGAGCTCCTACAATGAGCAGTTCTTC. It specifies CASSPLAYGSSYNEQFF.

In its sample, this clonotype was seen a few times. In nucleotides, the CDR3 is TGTGCCACCAGCAGAGTGGACGCGGGAGGGAACACCGGGGAGCTGTTTTTT. Amino acids: CATSRVDAGGNTGELFF. This sequence joins TRBV15 and TRBJ2-2, with 8 bases lining up with TRBD2. V was clipped by 1 base and J by 1 base; unmatched bases: 5. The CDR3 covers 17 residues. Germline CDR1 reads LNHNV; CDR2 reads YYDKDF (reference sequence).

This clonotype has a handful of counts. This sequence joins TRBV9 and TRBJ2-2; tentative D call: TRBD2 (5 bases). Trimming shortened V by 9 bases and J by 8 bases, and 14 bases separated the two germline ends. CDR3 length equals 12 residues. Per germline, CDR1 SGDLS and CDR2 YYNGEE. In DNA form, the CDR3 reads TGTGCCACCGGACTGGCATCAGGGGAGCTGTTTTTT. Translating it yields CATGLASGELFF.

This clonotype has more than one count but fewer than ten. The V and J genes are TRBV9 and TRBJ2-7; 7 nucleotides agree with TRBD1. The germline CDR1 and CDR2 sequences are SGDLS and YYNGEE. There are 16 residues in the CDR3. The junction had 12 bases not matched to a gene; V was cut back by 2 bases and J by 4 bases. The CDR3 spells CASSVGSAGGLYEQYF. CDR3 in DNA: TGTGCCAGCAGCGTGGGGTCGGCAGGGGGATTATACGAGCAGTACTTC.

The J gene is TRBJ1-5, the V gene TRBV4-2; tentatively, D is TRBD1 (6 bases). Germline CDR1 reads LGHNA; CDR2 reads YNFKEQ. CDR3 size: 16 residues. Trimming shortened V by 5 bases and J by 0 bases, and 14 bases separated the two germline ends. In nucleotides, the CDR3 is TGTGCCAGCAGCGACCGGACAGCGGGTAGCAATCAGCCCCAGCATTTT. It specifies CASSDRTAGSNQPQHF.

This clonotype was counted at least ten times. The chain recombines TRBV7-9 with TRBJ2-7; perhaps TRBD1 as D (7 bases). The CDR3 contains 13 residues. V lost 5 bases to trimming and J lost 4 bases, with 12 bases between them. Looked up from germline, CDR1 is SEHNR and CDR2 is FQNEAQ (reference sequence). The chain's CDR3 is CASSPPGGYEQYF. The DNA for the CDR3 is TGTGCCAGCAGCCCCCCAGGGGGGTACGAGCAGTACTTC.

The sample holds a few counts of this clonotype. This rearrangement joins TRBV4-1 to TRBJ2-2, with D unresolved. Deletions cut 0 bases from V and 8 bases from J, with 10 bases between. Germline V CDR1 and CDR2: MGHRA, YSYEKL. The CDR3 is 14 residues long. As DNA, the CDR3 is TGCGCCAGCAGCCAAGATTCGGAGAATGGGGAGCTGTTTTTT. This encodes CASSQDSENGELFF.

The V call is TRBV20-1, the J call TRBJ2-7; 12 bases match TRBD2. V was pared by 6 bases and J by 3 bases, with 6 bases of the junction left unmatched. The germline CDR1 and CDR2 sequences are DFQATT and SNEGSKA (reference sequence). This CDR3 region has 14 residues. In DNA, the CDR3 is TGCAGTGCGCCTAGCGGGAGGGCCCTCTACGAGCAGTACTTC. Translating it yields CSAPSGRALYEQYF.

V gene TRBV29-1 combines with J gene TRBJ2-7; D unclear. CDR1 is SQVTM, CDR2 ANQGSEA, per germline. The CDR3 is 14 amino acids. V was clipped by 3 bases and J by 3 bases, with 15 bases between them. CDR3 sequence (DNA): TGCAGCGTTGAGACGCCGGAAAAACACTACGAGCAGTACTTC. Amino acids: CSVETPEKHYEQYF.

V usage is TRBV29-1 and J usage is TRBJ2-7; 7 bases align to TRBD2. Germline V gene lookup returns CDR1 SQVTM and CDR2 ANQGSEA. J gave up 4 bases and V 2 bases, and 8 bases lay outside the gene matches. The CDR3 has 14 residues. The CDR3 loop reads CSVEQGGSIYEQYF. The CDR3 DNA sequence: TGCAGCGTTGAACAAGGCGGGAGTATATACGAGCAGTACTTC.

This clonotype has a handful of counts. CDR3 protein: CASSLTLDGGLAKNIQYF. DNA of the CDR3: TGTGCCAGCAGCTTAACGTTGGACGGAGGACTAGCCAAAAACATTCAGTACTTC. J is TRBJ2-4 and V is TRBV11-1; tentative D call: TRBD2 (5 bases). CDR1 SGHAT and CDR2 FQDESV come from the germline V gene (reference sequence). The CDR3 runs 18 residues. Trimming removed 2 bases at V and 0 bases at J, with 17 bases between. Full variable domain (remainder filled in from reference TRBV11-1 and TRBJ2-4): EAEVAQSPRYKITEKSQAVAFWCDPISGHATLYWYRQILGQGPELLVQFQDESVVDDSQLPKDRFSAERLKGVDSTLKIQPAELGDSAMYLCASSLTLDGGLAKNIQYFGAGTRLSVL.

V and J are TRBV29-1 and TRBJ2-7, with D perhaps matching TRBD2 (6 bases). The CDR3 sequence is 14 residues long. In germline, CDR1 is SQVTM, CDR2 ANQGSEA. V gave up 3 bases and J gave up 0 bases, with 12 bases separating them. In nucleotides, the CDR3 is TGCAGCGTTGACGGGGGAGATAGCTCCTACGAGCAGTACTTC. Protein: CSVDGGDSSYEQYF.

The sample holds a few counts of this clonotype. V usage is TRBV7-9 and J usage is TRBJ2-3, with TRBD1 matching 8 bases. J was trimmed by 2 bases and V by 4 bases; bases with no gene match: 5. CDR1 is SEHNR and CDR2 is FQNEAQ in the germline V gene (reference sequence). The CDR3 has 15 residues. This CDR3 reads CASSSTGGFTDTQYF. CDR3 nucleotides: TGTGCCAGCAGCTCTACAGGGGGGTTCACAGATACGCAGTATTTT. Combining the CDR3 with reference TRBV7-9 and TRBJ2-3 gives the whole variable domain DTGVSQNPRHKITKRGQNVTFRCDPISEHNRLYWYRQTLGQGPEFLTYFQNEAQLEKSRLLSDRFSAERPKGSFSTLEIQRTEQGDSAMYLCASSSTGGFTDTQYFGPGTRLTVL.

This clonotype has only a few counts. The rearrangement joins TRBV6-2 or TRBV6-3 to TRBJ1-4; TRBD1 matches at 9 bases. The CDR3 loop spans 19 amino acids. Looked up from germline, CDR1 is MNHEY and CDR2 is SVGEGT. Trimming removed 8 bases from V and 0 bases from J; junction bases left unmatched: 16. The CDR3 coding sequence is TGTGCCAGCGGTACCACGACAGGGGGATTTATAGCAACTAATGAAAAACTGTTTTTT. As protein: CASGTTTGGFIATNEKLFF.

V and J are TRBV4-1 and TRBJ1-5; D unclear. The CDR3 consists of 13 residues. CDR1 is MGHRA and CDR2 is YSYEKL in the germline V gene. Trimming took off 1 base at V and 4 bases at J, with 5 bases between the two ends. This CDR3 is CASSQGINQPQHF. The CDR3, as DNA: TGCGCCAGCAGCCAAGGGATTAATCAGCCCCAGCATTTT.

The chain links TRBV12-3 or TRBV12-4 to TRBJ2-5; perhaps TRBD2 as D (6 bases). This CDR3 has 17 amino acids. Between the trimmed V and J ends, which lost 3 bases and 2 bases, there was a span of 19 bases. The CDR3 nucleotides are TGTGCCAGCAGTTTGGGCTTAACTAGCCTCCCTCAAGAGACCCAGTACTTC. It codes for CASSLGLTSLPQETQYF.

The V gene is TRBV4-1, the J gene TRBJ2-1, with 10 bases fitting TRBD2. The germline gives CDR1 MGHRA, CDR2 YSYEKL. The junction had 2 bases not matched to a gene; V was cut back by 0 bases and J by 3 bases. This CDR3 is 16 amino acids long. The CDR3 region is CASSQEASGSYNEQFF. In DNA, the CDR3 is TGCGCCAGCAGCCAAGAAGCTAGCGGGAGCTACAATGAGCAGTTCTTC.

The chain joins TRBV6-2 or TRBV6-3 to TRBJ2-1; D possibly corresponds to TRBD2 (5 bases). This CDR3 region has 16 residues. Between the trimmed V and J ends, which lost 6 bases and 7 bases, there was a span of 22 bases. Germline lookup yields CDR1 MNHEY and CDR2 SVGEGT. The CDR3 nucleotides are TGTGCCAGCAGCCACCTGACTATAGTCATCACGAATGAGCAGTTCTTC. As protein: CASSHLTIVITNEQFF.

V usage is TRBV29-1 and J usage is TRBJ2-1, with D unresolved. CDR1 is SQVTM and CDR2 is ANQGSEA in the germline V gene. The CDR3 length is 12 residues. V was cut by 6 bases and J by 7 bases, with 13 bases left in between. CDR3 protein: CSVGRLWNEQFF. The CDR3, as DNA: TGCAGCGTGGGTAGGTTGTGGAATGAGCAGTTCTTC.